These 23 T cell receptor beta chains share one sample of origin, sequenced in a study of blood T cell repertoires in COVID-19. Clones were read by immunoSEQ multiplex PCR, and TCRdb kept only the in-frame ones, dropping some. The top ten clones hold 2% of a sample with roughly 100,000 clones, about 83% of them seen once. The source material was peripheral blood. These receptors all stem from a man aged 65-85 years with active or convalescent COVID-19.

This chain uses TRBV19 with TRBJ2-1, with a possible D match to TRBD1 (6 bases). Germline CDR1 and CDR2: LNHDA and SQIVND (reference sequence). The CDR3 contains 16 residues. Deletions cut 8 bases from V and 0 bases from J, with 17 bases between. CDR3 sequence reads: CASAPGQGSSYNEQFF. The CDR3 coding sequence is TGTGCCAGTGCACCCGGGCAGGGGAGCTCCTACAATGAGCAGTTCTTC.

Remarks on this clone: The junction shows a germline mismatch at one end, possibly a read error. The DNA for the CDR3 is TGTGCCAGCATCGGACAGGGGGCTAACGCATTC. Translation: CASIGQGANAF. This chain uses TRBV6-5 with TRBJ1-2, with 11 bases fitting TRBD1. This CDR3 has 11 residues. Germline CDR1 is MNHEY and CDR2 is SVGAGI.

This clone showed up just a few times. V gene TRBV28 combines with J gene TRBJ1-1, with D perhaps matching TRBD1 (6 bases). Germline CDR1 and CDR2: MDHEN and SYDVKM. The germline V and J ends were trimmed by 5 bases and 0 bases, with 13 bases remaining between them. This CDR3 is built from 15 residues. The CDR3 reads CASSPRNRVNTEAFF. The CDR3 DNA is TGTGCCAGCAGTCCGCGTAACAGGGTGAACACTGAAGCTTTCTTT.

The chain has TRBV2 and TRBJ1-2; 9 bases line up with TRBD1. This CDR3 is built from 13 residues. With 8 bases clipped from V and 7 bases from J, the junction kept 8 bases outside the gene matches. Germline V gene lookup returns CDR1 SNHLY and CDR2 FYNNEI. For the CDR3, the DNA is TGTGCCAGCTTCCCACAGGGGGCGGGTGGCTACACCTTC. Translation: CASFPQGAGGYTF. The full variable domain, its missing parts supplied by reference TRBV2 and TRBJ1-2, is EPEVTQTPSHQVTQMGQEVILRCVPISNHLYFYWYRQILGQKVEFLVSFYNNEISEKSEIFDDQFSVERPDGSNFTLKIRSTKLEDSAMYFCASFPQGAGGYTFGSGTRLTVV.

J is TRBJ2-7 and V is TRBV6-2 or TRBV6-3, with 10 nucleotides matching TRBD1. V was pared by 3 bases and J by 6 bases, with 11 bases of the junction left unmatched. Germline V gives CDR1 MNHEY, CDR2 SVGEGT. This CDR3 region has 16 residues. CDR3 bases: TGTGCCAGCAGTTATCCCCGCGGGACAGGGGTAAGCGAGCAGTACTTC. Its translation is CASSYPRGTGVSEQYF.

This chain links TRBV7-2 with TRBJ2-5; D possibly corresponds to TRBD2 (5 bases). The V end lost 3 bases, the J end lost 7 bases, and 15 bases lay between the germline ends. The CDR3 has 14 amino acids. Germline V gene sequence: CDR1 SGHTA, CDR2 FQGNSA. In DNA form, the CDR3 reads TGTGCCAGCAGCTTCAGCGGTTCCCCAGGGACCCAGTACTTC. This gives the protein CASSFSGSPGTQYF.

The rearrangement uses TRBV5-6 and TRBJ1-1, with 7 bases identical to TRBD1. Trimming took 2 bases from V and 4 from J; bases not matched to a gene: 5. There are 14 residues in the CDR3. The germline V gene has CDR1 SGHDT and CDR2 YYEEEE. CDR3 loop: CASSFPTGSTEAFF. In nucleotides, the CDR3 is TGTGCCAGCAGCTTTCCGACAGGGAGCACTGAAGCTTTCTTT.

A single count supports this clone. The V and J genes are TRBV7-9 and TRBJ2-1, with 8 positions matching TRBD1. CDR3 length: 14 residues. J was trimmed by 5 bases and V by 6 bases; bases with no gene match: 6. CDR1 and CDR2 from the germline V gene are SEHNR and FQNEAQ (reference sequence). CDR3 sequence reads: CASRSGTGNNEQFF. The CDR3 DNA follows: TGTGCCAGCAGATCCGGGACAGGTAACAATGAGCAGTTCTTC. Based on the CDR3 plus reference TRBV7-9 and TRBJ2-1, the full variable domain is DTGVSQNPRHKITKRGQNVTFRCDPISEHNRLYWYRQTLGQGPEFLTYFQNEAQLEKSRLLSDRFSAERPKGSFSTLEIQRTEQGDSAMYLCASRSGTGNNEQFFGPGTRLTVL.

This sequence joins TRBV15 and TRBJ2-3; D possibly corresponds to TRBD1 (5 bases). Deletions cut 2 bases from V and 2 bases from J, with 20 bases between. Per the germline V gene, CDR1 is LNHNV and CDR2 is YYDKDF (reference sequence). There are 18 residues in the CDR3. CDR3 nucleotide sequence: TGTGCCACCAGCAGACCTGGATTGGCAGGGAAGATCACAGATACGCAGTATTTT. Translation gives CATSRPGLAGKITDTQYF.

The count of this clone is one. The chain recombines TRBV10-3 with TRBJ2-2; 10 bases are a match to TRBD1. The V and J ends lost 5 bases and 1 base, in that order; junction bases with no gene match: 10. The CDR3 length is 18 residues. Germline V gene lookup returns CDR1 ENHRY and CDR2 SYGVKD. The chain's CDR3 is CAISSAGTGAMNTGELFF. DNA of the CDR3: TGTGCCATCAGTTCCGCCGGGACAGGGGCGATGAACACCGGGGAGCTGTTTTTT.

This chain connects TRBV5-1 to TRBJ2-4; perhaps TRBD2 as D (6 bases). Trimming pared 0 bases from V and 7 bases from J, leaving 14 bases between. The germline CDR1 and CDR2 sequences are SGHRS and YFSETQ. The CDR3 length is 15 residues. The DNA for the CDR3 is TGCGCCAGCAGCTTGGAACCCGCCCGGGGGAACATTCAGTACTTC. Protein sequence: CASSLEPARGNIQYF.

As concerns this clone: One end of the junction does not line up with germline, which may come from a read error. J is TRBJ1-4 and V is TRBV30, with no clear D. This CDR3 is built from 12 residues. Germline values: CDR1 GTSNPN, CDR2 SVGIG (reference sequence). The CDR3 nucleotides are TGTGCCTGGACACGGGGTTATGAGAAACTGTTTTTT. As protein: CAWTRGYEKLFF.

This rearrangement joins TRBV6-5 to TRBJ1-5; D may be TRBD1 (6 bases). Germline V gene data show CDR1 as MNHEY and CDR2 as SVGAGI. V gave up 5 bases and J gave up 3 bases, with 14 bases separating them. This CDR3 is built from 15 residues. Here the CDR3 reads CASSPRGQINQPQHF. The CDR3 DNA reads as TGTGCCAGCAGTCCCCGAGGACAGATCAATCAGCCCCAGCATTTT.

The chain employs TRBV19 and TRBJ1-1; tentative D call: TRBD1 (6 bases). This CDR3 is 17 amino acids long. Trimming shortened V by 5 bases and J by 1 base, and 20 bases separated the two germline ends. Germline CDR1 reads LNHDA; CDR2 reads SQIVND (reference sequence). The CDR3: CASSLYRDRRENTEAFF. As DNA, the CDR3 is TGTGCCAGTAGTCTTTACAGGGATAGGAGAGAGAACACTGAAGCTTTCTTT.

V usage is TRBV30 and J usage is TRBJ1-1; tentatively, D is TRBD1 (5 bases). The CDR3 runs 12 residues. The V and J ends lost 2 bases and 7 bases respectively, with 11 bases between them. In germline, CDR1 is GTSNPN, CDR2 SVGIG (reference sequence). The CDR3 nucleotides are TGTGCCTGGAGTCCGACAGCCTATGAAGCTTTCTTT. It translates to CAWSPTAYEAFF. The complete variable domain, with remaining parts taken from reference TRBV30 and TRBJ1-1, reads SQTIHQWPATLVQPVGSPLSLECTVEGTSNPNLYWYRQAAGRGLQLLFYSVGIGQISSEVPQNLSASRPQDRQFILSSKKLLLSDSGFYLCAWSPTAYEAFFGQGTRLTVV.

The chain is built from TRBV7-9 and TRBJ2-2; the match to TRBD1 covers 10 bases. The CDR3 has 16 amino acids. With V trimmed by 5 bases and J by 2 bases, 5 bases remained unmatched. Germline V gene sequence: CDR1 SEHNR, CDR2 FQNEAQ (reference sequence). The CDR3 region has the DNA TGTGCCAGCAGCCCCGGACAGGGGGTTAACACCGGGGAGCTGTTTTTT. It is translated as CASSPGQGVNTGELFF.

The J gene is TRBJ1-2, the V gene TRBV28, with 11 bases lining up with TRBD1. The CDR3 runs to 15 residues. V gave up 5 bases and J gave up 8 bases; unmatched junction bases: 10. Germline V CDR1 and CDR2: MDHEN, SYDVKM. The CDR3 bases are TGTGCCAGCAGTCTAGGACAGGGGGCGCGATTAGGCTACACCTTC. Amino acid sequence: CASSLGQGARLGYTF.

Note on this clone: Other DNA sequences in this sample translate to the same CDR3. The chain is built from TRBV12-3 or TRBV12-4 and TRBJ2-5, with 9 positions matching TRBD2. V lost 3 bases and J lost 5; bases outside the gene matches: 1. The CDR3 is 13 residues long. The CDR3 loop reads CASSFAGGETQYF. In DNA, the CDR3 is TGTGCCAGCAGTTTTGCGGGGGGGGAGACCCAGTACTTC.

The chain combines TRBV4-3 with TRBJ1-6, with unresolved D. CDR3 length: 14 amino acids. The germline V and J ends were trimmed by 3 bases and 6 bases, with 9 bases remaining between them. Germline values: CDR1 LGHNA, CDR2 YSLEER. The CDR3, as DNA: TGCGCCAGCAGCCAGTCCTACGGTAATTCACCCCTCCACTTT. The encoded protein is CASSQSYGNSPLHF.

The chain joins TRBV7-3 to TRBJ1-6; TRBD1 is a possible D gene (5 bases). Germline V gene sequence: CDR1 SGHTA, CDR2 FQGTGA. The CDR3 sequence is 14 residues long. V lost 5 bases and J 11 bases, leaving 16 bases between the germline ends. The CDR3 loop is CASSPGRGRAPLHF. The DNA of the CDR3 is TGTGCCAGCAGCCCGGGGAGGGGTCGGGCACCCCTCCACTTT.

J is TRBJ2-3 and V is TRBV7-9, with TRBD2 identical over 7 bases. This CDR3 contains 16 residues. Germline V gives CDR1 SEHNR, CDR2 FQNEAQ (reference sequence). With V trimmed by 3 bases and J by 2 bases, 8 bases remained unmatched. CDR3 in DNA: TGTGCCAGCAGCTTTTGGAGGCGGGGGACCACAGATACGCAGTATTTT. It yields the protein CASSFWRRGTTDTQYF.

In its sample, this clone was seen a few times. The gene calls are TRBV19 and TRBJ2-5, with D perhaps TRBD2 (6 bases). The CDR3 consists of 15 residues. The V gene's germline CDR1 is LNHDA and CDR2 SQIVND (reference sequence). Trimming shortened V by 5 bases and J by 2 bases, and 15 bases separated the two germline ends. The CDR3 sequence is CASSFIAGSQETQYF. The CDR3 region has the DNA TGTGCCAGTAGTTTTATCGCGGGGTCGCAAGAGACCCAGTACTTC.

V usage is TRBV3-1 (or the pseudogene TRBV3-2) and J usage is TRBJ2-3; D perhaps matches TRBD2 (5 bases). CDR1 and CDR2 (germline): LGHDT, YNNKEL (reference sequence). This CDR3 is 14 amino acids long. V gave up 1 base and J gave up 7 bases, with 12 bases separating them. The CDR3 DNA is TGTGCCAGCAGCCAAGGTTGGAACGGGAATACGCAGTATTTT. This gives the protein CASSQGWNGNTQYF.